The text below deals with one T cell receptor (beta chain). Its antigen is currently unknown. Time point specified: recipient sample about 28 days before transplant, after cytoreduction. The record originates from a study of T cell clonotyping in hematopoietic cell transplantation. Across the whole study: Recipient samples before transplant were obtained post-cytoreduction. Study observations and caveats: Without cell sorting, CD4 versus CD8 contributions remain unresolved.

The table came from immunoSEQ multiplex PCR; TCRdb's copy has only in-frame clones and leaves some out. The repertoire includes about 10,000 clones, more than 85% of them detected once, and around 13% sits in the top ten. V lost 4 bases and J lost 3; bases outside the gene matches: 9. Germline V gene data show CDR1 as SGHDN and CDR2 as FVKESK. This CDR3 is built from 17 residues. This clonotype was obtained from a woman aged 40 to 49 with acute myeloid leukemia. Some clones in this sample may be carry-over from other donors' samples. The sample was peripheral blood mononuclear cells, taken before stem cell transplant. This chain joins TRBV14 and TRBJ2-7, with 13 bases lining up with TRBD2. The CDR3: CASSRGTSGAAFYEQYF. The CDR3 DNA reads TGTGCCAGCAGCCGCGGGACTAGCGGGGCCGCCTTCTACGAGCAGTACTTC.